This T cell receptor beta chain was identified during a study of blood T cells in healthy people across ages. Study results and limitations: Unknown CMV status may confound age-related changes in expanded clones.

A remark on this clonotype: The antigen is unknown.

The CDR3 is 15 amino acids. Germline loops: CDR1 MDHEN, CDR2 SYDVKM. Germline trimming cut 2 bases from V and 5 bases from J; bases unmatched to any gene: 6. Together with a sample-barcoded 5' primer, a J-beta primer mix was included in a second PCR lasting about 7 to 12 cycles. Each cDNA was tagged by a template-switch adaptor containing 12 random nucleotides. TCRdb ran MiXCR on the 5' RACE reads and lists one entry per CDR3 protein. The sample comprises over a million distinct CDR3 sequences, 40% to 45% of which are singletons, and over 15% rests with the top ten. The origin of this receptor is a woman in her fifties or sixties in good health. This chain uses TRBV28 with TRBJ2-5, with TRBD2 identical over 9 bases. Specimen: blood. The CDR3 spells CASSLRREGPETQYF. CDR3 nucleotide sequence: TGTGCCAGCAGTTTAAGGCGGGAGGGCCCGGAGACCCAGTACTTC. The full variable domain, rest sourced from reference TRBV28 and TRBJ2-5, is DVKVTQSSRYLVKRTGEKVFLECVQDMDHENMFWYRQDPGLGLRLIYFSYDVKMKEKGDIPEGYSVSREKKERFSLILESASTNQTSMYLCASSLRREGPETQYFGPGTRLLVL.